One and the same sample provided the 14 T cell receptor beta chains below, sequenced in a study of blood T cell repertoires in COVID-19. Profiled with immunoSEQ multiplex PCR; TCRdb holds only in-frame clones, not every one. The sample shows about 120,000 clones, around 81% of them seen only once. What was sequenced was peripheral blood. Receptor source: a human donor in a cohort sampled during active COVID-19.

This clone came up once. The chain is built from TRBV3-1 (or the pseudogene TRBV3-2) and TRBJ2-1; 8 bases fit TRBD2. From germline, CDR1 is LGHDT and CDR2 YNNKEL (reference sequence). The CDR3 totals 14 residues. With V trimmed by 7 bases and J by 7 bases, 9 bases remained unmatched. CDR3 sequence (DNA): TGTGCCAGCAATGGCGGGGGGCGGGTGAATGAGCAGTTCTTC. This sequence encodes CASNGGGRVNEQFF.

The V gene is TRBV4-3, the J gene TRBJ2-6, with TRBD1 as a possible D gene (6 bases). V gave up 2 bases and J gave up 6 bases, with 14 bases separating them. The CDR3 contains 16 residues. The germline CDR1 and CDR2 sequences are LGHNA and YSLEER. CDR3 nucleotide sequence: TGCGCCAGCAGCCAACAAAATGCAGGGGCGGCCAACGTCCTGACTTTC. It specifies CASSQQNAGAANVLTF.

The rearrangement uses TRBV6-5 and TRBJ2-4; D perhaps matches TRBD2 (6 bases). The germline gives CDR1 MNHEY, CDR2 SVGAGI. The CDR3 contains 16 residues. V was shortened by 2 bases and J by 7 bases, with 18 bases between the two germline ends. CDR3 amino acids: CASSYKAAGMANIQYF. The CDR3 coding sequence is TGTGCCAGCAGTTACAAGGCGGCGGGGATGGCCAACATTCAGTACTTC.

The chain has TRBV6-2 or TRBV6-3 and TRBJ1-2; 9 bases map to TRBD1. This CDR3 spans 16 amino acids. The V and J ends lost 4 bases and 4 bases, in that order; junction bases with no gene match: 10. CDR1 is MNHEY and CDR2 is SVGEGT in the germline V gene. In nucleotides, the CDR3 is TGTGCCAGCAGTTCCTCCGGGACAGGGACCTTCTATGGCTACACCTTC. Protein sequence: CASSSSGTGTFYGYTF.

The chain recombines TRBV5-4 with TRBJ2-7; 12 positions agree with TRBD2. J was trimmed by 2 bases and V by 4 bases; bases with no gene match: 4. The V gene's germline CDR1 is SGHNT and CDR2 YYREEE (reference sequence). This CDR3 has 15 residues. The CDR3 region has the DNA TGTGCCAGCAGCCGGACTAGCGGGGTCGCCTACGAGCAGTACTTC. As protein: CASSRTSGVAYEQYF.

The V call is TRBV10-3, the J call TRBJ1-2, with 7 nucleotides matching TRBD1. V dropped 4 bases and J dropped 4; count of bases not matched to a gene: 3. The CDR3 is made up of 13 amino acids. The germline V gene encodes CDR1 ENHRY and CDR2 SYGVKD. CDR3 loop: CAISVGQVYGYTF. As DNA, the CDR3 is TGTGCCATCAGTGTTGGACAGGTCTATGGCTACACCTTC.

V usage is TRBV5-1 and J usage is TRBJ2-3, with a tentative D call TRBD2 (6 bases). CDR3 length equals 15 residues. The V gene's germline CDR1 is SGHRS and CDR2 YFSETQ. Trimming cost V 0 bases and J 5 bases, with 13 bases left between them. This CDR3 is CASSLAGQEGDTQYF. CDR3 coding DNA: TGCGCCAGCAGCTTGGCCGGCCAGGAGGGAGATACGCAGTATTTT. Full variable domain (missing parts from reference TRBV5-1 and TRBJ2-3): KAGVTQTPRYLIKTRGQQVTLSCSPISGHRSVSWYQQTPGQGLQFLFEYFSETQRNKGNFPGRFSGRQFSNSRSEMNVSTLELGDSALYLCASSLAGQEGDTQYFGPGTRLTVL.

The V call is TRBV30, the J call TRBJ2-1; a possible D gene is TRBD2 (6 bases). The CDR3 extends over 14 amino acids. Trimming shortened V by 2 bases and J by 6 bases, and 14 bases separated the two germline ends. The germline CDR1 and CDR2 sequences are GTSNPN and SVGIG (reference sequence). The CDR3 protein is CAWSPQPGLNEQFF. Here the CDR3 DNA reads TGTGCCTGGAGTCCCCAACCGGGACTCAATGAGCAGTTCTTC. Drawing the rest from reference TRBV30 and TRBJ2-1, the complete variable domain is SQTIHQWPATLVQPVGSPLSLECTVEGTSNPNLYWYRQAAGRGLQLLFYSVGIGQISSEVPQNLSASRPQDRQFILSSKKLLLSDSGFYLCAWSPQPGLNEQFFGPGTRLTVL.

As DNA, the CDR3 is TGTGCCAGCAGTTTAACAGGGTACTTCTCACCCCTCCACTTT. Protein product: CASSLTGYFSPLHF. V and J are TRBV27 and TRBJ1-6; a weak D match, TRBD1 (6 bases). Deletions cut 2 bases from V and 10 bases from J, with 12 bases between. Germline CDR1 and CDR2: MNHEY and SMNVEV (reference sequence). The CDR3 is 14 amino acids.

The CDR3 coding sequence is TGCGCCAGCAGCCGGGGGACAGGGCGAACTCAGCCCCAGCATTTT. This gives the protein CASSRGTGRTQPQHF. The rearrangement uses TRBV4-1 and TRBJ1-5, with 9 bases identical to TRBD1. V trimming: 4 bases; J trimming: 6 bases; junction bases outside the gene matches: 7. Looked up from germline, CDR1 is MGHRA and CDR2 is YSYEKL. The CDR3 totals 15 residues.

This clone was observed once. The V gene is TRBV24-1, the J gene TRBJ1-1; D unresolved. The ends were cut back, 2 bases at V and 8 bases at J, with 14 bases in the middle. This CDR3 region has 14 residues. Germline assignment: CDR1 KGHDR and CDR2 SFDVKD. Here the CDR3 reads CATSDSREPREAFF. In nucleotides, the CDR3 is TGTGCCACCAGTGATTCCCGGGAGCCAAGGGAAGCTTTCTTT.

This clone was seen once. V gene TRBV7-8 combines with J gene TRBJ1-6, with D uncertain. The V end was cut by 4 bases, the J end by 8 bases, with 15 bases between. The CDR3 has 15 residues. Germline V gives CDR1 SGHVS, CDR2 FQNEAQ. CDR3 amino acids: CASSSSGVSDSPLHF. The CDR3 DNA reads TGTGCCAGCAGCTCATCGGGAGTCTCAGATTCACCCCTCCACTTT.

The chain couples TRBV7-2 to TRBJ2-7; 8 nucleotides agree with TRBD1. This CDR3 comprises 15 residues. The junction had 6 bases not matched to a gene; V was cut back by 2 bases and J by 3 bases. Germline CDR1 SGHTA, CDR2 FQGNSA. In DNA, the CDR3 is TGTGCCAGCAGCTTACAGACAGGGGAGTTCTACGAGCAGTACTTC. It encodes CASSLQTGEFYEQYF.

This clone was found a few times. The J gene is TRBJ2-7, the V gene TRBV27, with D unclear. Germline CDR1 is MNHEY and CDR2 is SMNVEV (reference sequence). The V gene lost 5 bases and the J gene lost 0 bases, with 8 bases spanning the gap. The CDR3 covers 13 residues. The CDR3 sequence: CASSARSSYEQYF. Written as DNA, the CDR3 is TGTGCCAGCAGTGCGAGGAGCTCCTACGAGCAGTACTTC.